One and the same sample provided the 27 T cell receptor beta chains below, sequenced in a study of shared clonotypes between healthy human individuals. Here immunoSEQ multiplex PCR was the method, and the copy in TCRdb shows in-frame clones only, minus some. The table has 2.3 million or so clones, approximately 93% seen once. Sequenced: naive CD4+ T cells from PBMCs. Subset meaning: CD45RA+ positively selected. The source is a man between 18 and 35 years old in good health. Some clones in this sample may be carry-over from other donors' samples.

The chain recombines TRBV5-1 with TRBJ1-4; 9 bases agree with TRBD1. The V segment lost 6 bases and the J segment 7 bases; nucleotides outside the gene matches: 10. Per the germline V gene, CDR1 is SGHRS and CDR2 is YFSETQ. This CDR3 is built from 15 residues. The CDR3 reads CASNQGQGATEKLFF. The CDR3 bases are TGCGCCAGCAACCAGGGACAGGGTGCGACTGAAAAACTGTTTTTT. The full variable domain, with the rest looked up from reference TRBV5-1 and TRBJ1-4, is KAGVTQTPRYLIKTRGQQVTLSCSPISGHRSVSWYQQTPGQGLQFLFEYFSETQRNKGNFPGRFSGRQFSNSRSEMNVSTLELGDSALYLCASNQGQGATEKLFFGSGTQLSVL.

The V and J genes are TRBV28 and TRBJ2-4, with D uncertain. The germline V gene encodes CDR1 MDHEN and CDR2 SYDVKM. Trimming stripped 4 bases from V and 11 bases from J, with 12 bases between. CDR3 length: 12 residues. The CDR3, as DNA: TGTGCCAGCAGTTCTTTCGAAATGGTTCAGTACTTC. Protein product: CASSSFEMVQYF.

CDR3 sequence: CASSLAGANTEAFF. DNA for the CDR3: TGTGCCAGCAGCTTGGCAGGGGCGAACACTGAAGCTTTCTTT. The chain recombines TRBV7-8 with TRBJ1-1; maybe TRBD1 (6 bases). This CDR3 comprises 14 residues. Trimming removed 3 bases from V and 1 base from J, with 9 bases in between. The germline V gene has CDR1 SGHVS and CDR2 FQNEAQ.

The chain carries TRBV28 and TRBJ1-1; D unresolved. Germline CDR1 is MDHEN and CDR2 is SYDVKM. This CDR3 has 15 amino acids. V shed 3 bases and J shed 10 bases, with 21 bases lying between them. The chain's CDR3 is CASSFRERTGDLAFF. The CDR3 bases are TGTGCCAGCAGTTTTAGGGAGCGCACCGGAGATTTAGCTTTCTTT.

The rearrangement uses TRBV5-4 and TRBJ2-5, with 7 bases lining up with TRBD2. This CDR3 comprises 15 residues. The germline CDR1 and CDR2 sequences are SGHNT and YYREEE (reference sequence). The V and J ends lost 4 bases and 3 bases, in that order; junction bases with no gene match: 9. CDR3 DNA sequence: TGTGCCAGCAGCCTCGGGACTAATATTGAAGAGACCCAGTACTTC. Translation: CASSLGTNIEETQYF.

The chain combines TRBV2 with TRBJ2-5; D not certain. The CDR3 sequence is 12 residues long. V was shortened by 1 base and J by 5 bases, with 5 bases between the two germline ends. The germline V gene has CDR1 SNHLY and CDR2 FYNNEI. The CDR3: CASSEGLETQYF. The DNA for the CDR3 is TGTGCCAGCAGTGAAGGGTTGGAGACCCAGTACTTC.

The gene calls are TRBV5-6 and TRBJ2-2; D ambiguous. The CDR3 runs 14 residues. The germline gives CDR1 SGHDT, CDR2 YYEEEE. The V gene lost 7 bases and the J gene lost 1 base, with 11 bases spanning the gap. The CDR3 is CASRIKGNTGELFF. CDR3 bases: TGTGCCAGCCGCATAAAAGGGAACACCGGGGAGCTGTTTTTT.

This clone was found once. The chain uses TRBV5-6 and TRBJ1-2; TRBD1 might be the D (5 bases). The CDR3 sequence is 14 residues long. Germline V CDR1 and CDR2: SGHDT, YYEEEE. Trimming removed 4 bases from V and 0 bases from J, with 10 bases in between. The CDR3 reads CASSRQPANYGYTF. Here the CDR3 DNA reads TGTGCCAGCAGCCGACAGCCGGCTAACTATGGCTACACCTTC.

This clone was observed a handful of times. The V gene is TRBV7-8, the J gene TRBJ2-2; D gene ambiguous. The V end was cut by 7 bases, the J end by 6 bases, with 9 bases between. The CDR3 has 12 residues. Germline values: CDR1 SGHVS, CDR2 FQNEAQ. As DNA, the CDR3 is TGTGCCAGCACTCGCCGATCCGGGGAGCTGTTTTTT. Amino acid sequence: CASTRRSGELFF.

Here the CDR3 DNA reads TGTGCCAGCAGCGCCTATAGCGGGAGCTCCGGGGAGCTGTTTTTT. Its protein product is CASSAYSGSSGELFF. The V gene is TRBV13, the J gene TRBJ2-2, with 9 positions matching TRBD2. V was clipped by 5 bases and J by 6 bases; unmatched bases: 7. Germline V gives CDR1 PRHDT, CDR2 FYEKMQ (reference sequence). The CDR3 sequence is 15 residues long.

This clone appeared once. V is TRBV6-9 and J is TRBJ1-3; 8 positions agree with TRBD1. Per the germline V gene, CDR1 is MNHGY and CDR2 is SVAAGI. This CDR3 is 16 amino acids long. V dropped 6 bases and J dropped 4; count of bases not matched to a gene: 11. The CDR3 nucleotides are TGTGCCAGCAGCTCAATCCCGGGACAGGAGGGAAACACCATATATTTT. Encoded protein: CASSSIPGQEGNTIYF.

This rearrangement joins TRBV29-1 to TRBJ1-2, with 7 bases matching TRBD1. This CDR3 region has 12 residues. The V gene end was trimmed by 6 bases and the J gene end by 4 bases; junction bases not matched to a gene: 5. CDR1 is SQVTM, CDR2 ANQGSEA, per germline. In DNA form, the CDR3 reads TGCAGCGTCTCTCGGGACAGCTATGGCTACACCTTC. It yields the protein CSVSRDSYGYTF.

The CDR3 region has the DNA TGTGCCAGCAGTGAAATAGTGAGTGGGTTGGGCGGGAGTCAGCCCCAGCATTTT. It translates to CASSEIVSGLGGSQPQHF. This chain joins TRBV6-1 and TRBJ1-5; unclear D gene. The CDR3 totals 18 residues. V was cut by 2 bases and J by 6 bases, with 23 bases left in between. Germline V gene lookup returns CDR1 MNHNS and CDR2 SASEGT.

This sequence joins TRBV19 and TRBJ1-1; D perhaps matches TRBD1 (6 bases). There are 14 residues in the CDR3. The V end was cut by 5 bases, the J end by 1 base, with 11 bases between. Germline loops: CDR1 LNHDA, CDR2 SQIVND (reference sequence). The CDR3 sequence is CASSSGAANTEAFF. Here the CDR3 DNA reads TGTGCCAGTAGTTCAGGGGCAGCGAACACTGAAGCTTTCTTT.

The CDR3 loop is CASSVDGRLPNYEQYF. The CDR3 bases are TGTGCCAGCAGCGTCGACGGGAGGCTCCCCAACTACGAGCAGTACTTC. The chain recombines TRBV9 with TRBJ2-7; the match to TRBD2 covers 7 bases. Germline V gene data show CDR1 as SGDLS and CDR2 as YYNGEE. The CDR3 extends over 16 amino acids. J lost 3 bases, V lost 2 bases, and 11 bases had no gene match. The full variable domain, rest sourced from reference TRBV9 and TRBJ2-7, is DSGVTQTPKHLITATGQRVTLRCSPRSGDLSVYWYQQSLDQGLQFLIQYYNGEERAKGNILERFSAQQFPDLHSELNLSSLELGDSALYFCASSVDGRLPNYEQYFGPGTRLTVT.

The chain carries TRBV19 and TRBJ1-2; D may be TRBD1 (6 bases). Trimming removed 3 bases at V and 4 bases at J, with 21 bases between. Germline V CDR1 and CDR2: LNHDA, SQIVND (reference sequence). The CDR3 spans 17 residues. The CDR3 DNA follows: TGTGCCAGTAGTATCGGAGGAAACAGGGCCTACTTCTATGGCTACACCTTC. It is translated as CASSIGGNRAYFYGYTF.

This chain connects TRBV19 to TRBJ2-3; 7 positions match TRBD2. There are 16 residues in the CDR3. Germline V lookup: CDR1 LNHDA, CDR2 SQIVND (reference sequence). V shed 5 bases and J 2 bases; nucleotides not matched to a gene: 10. CDR3 in DNA: TGTGCCAGTAGTCCCAACGGGCTAGCGGCCACAGATACGCAGTATTTT. Protein sequence: CASSPNGLAATDTQYF.

This clone was counted a single time. The chain has TRBV28 and TRBJ2-7; D unclear. The CDR3 loop spans 12 amino acids. With 4 bases removed from V and 1 base from J, the gap between germline ends came to 5 bases. Per germline, CDR1 MDHEN and CDR2 SYDVKM. CDR3 bases: TGTGCCAGCAGTTGGGGTTCCTACGAGCAGTACTTC. Residues: CASSWGSYEQYF.

There are a few counts of this clone. The sample has other DNA sequences that encode this CDR3 too. The chain couples TRBV30 to TRBJ1-4; no definite D call. This CDR3 region has 11 residues. Germline V gene lookup returns CDR1 GTSNPN and CDR2 SVGIG (reference sequence). V shed 0 bases and J shed 4 bases, with 0 bases lying between them. Here the CDR3 reads CAWSVNEKLFF. DNA of the CDR3: TGTGCCTGGAGTGTTAATGAAAAACTGTTTTTT.

V and J are TRBV5-8 and TRBJ2-1; D uncertain. The germline V and J ends were trimmed by 5 bases and 9 bases, with 18 bases remaining between them. The CDR3 sequence is 14 residues long. CDR1 SGHTS and CDR2 YDEGEE come from the germline V gene. The CDR3 loop is CASSRPPDSGEQFF. In nucleotides, the CDR3 is TGTGCCAGCAGTCGACCTCCAGACTCGGGTGAGCAGTTCTTC.

The chain uses TRBV28 and TRBJ2-7; 7 bases are a match to TRBD2. Germline loops: CDR1 MDHEN, CDR2 SYDVKM. Losses at the gene ends were 2 bases for V and 2 bases for J; bases not matched to a gene: 6. The CDR3 loop spans 15 amino acids. CDR3 nucleotides: TGTGCCAGCAGTTTAGCTAGCGGAATGCCCTACGAGCAGTACTTC. It codes for CASSLASGMPYEQYF.

CDR3 sequence: CASSGQGSTYGYTF. DNA for the CDR3: TGTGCCAGCAGTGGACAGGGGAGTACGTATGGCTACACCTTC. The chain links TRBV6-5 to TRBJ1-2; 9 nucleotides align to TRBD1. The germline V gene encodes CDR1 MNHEY and CDR2 SVGAGI. With 5 bases clipped from V and 5 bases from J, the junction kept 6 bases outside the gene matches. This CDR3 has 14 residues.

As concerns this clone: The same CDR3 arises from other DNA sequences in this sample as well. In nucleotides, the CDR3 is TGCGCCAGCAGCCCGCAGGACACCGGGGAGCTGTTTTTT. It translates to CASSPQDTGELFF. The chain uses TRBV5-1 and TRBJ2-2; D ambiguous. The V gene's germline CDR1 is SGHRS and CDR2 YFSETQ. The V gene lost 4 bases and the J gene lost 3 bases, with 7 bases spanning the gap. This CDR3 comprises 13 residues. Variable domain in full (rest from reference TRBV5-1 and TRBJ2-2): KAGVTQTPRYLIKTRGQQVTLSCSPISGHRSVSWYQQTPGQGLQFLFEYFSETQRNKGNFPGRFSGRQFSNSRSEMNVSTLELGDSALYLCASSPQDTGELFFGEGSRLTVL.

The V gene is TRBV30, the J gene TRBJ1-1; TRBD1 might be the D (5 bases). CDR3 length equals 14 residues. The germline V gene has CDR1 GTSNPN and CDR2 SVGIG (reference sequence). Trimming took off 4 bases at V and 0 bases at J, with 12 bases between the two ends. CDR3 residues: CAWTKTVVNTEAFF. The CDR3, as DNA: TGTGCCTGGACAAAGACAGTCGTGAACACTGAAGCTTTCTTT.

This chain joins TRBV2 and TRBJ2-2, with 7 nucleotides matching TRBD1. Trimming removed 1 base from V and 3 bases from J; junction bases left unmatched: 8. CDR3 length equals 17 residues. Germline loops: CDR1 SNHLY, CDR2 FYNNEI. The CDR3, as DNA: TGTGCCAGCAGTGAAGACTTGGCAGGGGGTGACACCGGGGAGCTGTTTTTT. Translating gives CASSEDLAGGDTGELFF.

The CDR3 region is CASSRGRYEQYF. The CDR3 DNA follows: TGCGCCAGCAGTCGGGGGCGTTACGAGCAGTACTTC. The chain has TRBV5-1 and TRBJ2-7; D tentatively fits TRBD1 or TRBD2 (6 bases each). The germline V gene has CDR1 SGHRS and CDR2 YFSETQ. Trimming cost V 5 bases and J 4 bases, with 10 bases left between them. CDR3 size: 12 residues. Based on the CDR3 plus reference TRBV5-1 and TRBJ2-7, the full variable domain is KAGVTQTPRYLIKTRGQQVTLSCSPISGHRSVSWYQQTPGQGLQFLFEYFSETQRNKGNFPGRFSGRQFSNSRSEMNVSTLELGDSALYLCASSRGRYEQYFGPGTRLTVT.

This clone was observed once. The chain employs TRBV6-1 and TRBJ2-4; TRBD1 matches 7 bases. CDR3 length: 16 amino acids. Looked up from germline, CDR1 is MNHNS and CDR2 is SASEGT. V dropped 4 bases and J dropped 1; count of bases not matched to a gene: 7. In DNA form, the CDR3 reads TGTGCCAGCAGTGTCAGGGGGTCCCTGGCCAAAAACATTCAGTACTTC. Its protein is CASSVRGSLAKNIQYF.